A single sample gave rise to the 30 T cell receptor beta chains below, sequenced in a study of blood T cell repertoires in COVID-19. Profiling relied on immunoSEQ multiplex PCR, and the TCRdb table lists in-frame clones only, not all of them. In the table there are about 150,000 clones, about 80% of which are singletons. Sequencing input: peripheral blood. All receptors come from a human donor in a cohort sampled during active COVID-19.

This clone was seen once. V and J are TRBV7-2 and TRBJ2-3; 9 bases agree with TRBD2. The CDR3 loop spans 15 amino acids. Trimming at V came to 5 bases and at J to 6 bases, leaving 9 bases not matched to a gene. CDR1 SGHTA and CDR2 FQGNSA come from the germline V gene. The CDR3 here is CASSTPTSGPDTQYF. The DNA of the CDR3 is TGTGCCAGCAGCACCCCGACTAGCGGCCCCGATACGCAGTATTTT.

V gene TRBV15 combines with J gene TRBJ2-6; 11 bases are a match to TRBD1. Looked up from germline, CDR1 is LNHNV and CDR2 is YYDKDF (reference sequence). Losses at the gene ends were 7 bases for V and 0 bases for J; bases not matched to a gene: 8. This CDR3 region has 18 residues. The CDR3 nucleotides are TGTGCCACCACCCAGGGGGACAGGGGGACCTCTGGGGCCAACGTCCTGACTTTC. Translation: CATTQGDRGTSGANVLTF.

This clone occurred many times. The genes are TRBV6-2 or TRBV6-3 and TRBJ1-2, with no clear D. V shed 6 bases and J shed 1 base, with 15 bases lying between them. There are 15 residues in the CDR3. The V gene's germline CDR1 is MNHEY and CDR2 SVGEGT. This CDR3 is CASSQYPPLNYGYTF. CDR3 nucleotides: TGTGCCAGCAGCCAGTACCCACCACTTAACTATGGCTACACCTTC.

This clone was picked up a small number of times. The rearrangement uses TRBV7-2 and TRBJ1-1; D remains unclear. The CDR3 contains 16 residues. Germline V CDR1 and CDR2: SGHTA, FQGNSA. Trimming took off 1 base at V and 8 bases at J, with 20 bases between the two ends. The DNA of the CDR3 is TGTGCCAGCAGCTTAGGAGGTAACCGGGGTCAAAGGGAAGCTTTCTTT. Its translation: CASSLGGNRGQREAFF.

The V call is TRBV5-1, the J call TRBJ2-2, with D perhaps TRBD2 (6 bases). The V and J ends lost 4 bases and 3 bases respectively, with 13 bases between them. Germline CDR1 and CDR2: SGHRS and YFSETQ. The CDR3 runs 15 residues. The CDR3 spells CASSVVGEDTGELFF. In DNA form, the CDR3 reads TGCGCCAGCAGCGTGGTGGGGGAGGACACCGGGGAGCTGTTTTTT.

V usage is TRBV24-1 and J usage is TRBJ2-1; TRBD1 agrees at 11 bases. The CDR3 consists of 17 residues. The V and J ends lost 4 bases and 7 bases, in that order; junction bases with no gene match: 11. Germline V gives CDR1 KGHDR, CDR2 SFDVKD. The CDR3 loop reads CATSDPSDRGRLNEQFF. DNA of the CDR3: TGTGCCACCAGTGACCCCTCGGACAGGGGGCGATTAAATGAGCAGTTCTTC.

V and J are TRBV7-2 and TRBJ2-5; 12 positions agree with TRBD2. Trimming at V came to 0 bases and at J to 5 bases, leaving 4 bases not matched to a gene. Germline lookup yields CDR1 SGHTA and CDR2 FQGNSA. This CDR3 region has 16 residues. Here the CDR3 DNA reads TGTGCCAGCAGCTTAGCGGCTACTAGCGGGGGGGAGACCCAGTACTTC. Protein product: CASSLAATSGGETQYF.

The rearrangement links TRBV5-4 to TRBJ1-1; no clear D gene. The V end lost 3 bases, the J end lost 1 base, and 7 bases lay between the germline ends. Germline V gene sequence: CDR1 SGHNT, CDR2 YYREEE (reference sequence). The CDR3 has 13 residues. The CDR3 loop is CASSSPQNTEAFF. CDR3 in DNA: TGTGCCAGCAGCTCCCCCCAGAACACTGAAGCTTTCTTT.

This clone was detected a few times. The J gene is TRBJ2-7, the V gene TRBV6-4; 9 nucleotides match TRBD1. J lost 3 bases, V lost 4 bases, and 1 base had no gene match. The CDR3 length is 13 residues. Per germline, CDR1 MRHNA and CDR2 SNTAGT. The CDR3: CASSVDRGYEQYF. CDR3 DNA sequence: TGTGCCAGCAGTGTGGACAGGGGCTACGAGCAGTACTTC.

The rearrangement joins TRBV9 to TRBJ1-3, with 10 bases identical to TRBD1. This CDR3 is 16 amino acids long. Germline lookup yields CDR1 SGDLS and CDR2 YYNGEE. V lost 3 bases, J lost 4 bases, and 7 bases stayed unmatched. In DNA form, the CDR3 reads TGTGCCAGCAGCGCGGGACAGGGGACCGACGGAAACACCATATATTTT. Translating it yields CASSAGQGTDGNTIYF.

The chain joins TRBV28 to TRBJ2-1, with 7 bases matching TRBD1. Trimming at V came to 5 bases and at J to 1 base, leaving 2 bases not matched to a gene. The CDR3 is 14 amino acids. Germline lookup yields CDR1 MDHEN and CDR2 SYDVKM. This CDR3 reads CASSEQGSYNEQFF. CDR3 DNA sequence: TGTGCCAGCAGTGAACAGGGGTCCTACAATGAGCAGTTCTTC.

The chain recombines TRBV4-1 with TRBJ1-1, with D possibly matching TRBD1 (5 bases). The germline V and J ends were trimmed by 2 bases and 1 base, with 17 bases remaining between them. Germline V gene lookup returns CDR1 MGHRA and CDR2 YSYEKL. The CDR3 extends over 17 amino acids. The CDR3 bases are TGCGCCAGCAGCCAATATCCCGGGGGGGACCCGAACACTGAAGCTTTCTTT. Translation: CASSQYPGGDPNTEAFF.

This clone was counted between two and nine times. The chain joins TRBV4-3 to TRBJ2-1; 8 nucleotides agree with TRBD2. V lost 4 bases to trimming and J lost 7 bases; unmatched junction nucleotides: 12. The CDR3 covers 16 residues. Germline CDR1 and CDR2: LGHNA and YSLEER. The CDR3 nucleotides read TGCGCCAGCAGCCGGGATCCGGGACTAGGAGGTAATGAGCAGTTCTTC. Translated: CASSRDPGLGGNEQFF.

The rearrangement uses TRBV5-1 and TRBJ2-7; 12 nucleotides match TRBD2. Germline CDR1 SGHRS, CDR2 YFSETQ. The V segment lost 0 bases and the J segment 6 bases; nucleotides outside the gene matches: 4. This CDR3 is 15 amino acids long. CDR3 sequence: CASSLGLAGGSEQYV. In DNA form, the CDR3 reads TGCGCCAGCAGCTTGGGGCTAGCGGGAGGGAGCGAGCAGTACGTC.

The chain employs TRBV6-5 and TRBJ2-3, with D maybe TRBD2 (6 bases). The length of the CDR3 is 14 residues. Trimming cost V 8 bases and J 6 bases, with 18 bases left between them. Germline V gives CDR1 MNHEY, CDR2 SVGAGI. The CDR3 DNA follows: TGTGCCAGCTCCCAACCCTATCGGGAGGATACGCAGTATTTT. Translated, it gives CASSQPYREDTQYF.

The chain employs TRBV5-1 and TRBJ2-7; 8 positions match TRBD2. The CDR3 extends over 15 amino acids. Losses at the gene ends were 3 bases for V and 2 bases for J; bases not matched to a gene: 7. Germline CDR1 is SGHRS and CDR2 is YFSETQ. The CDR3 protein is CASSWMTSAPYEQYF. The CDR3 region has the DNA TGCGCCAGCAGCTGGATGACTAGCGCTCCCTACGAGCAGTACTTC.

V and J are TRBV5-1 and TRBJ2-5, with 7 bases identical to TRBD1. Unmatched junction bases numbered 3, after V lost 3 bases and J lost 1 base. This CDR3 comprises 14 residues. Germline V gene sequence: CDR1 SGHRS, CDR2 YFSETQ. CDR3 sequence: CASSSGQVQETQYF. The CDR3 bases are TGCGCCAGCAGCTCTGGACAGGTCCAAGAGACCCAGTACTTC.

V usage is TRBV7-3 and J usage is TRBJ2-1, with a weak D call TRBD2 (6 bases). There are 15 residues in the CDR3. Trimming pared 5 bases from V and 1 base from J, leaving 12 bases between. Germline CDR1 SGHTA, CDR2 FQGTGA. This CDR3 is CASSQNGGSYNEQFF. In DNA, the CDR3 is TGTGCCAGCAGCCAGAACGGGGGTTCCTACAATGAGCAGTTCTTC. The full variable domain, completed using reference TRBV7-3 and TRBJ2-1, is GAGVSQTPSNKVTEKGKYVELRCDPISGHTALYWYRQSLGQGPEFLIYFQGTGAADDSGLPNDRFFAVRPEGSVSTLKIQRTERGDSAVYLCASSQNGGSYNEQFFGPGTRLTVL.

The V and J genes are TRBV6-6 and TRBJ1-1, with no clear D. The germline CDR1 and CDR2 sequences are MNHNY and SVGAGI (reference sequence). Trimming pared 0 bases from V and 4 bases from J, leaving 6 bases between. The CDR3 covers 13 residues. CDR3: CASSYSMSTEAFF. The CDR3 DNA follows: TGTGCCAGCAGTTACTCCATGAGCACTGAAGCTTTCTTT.

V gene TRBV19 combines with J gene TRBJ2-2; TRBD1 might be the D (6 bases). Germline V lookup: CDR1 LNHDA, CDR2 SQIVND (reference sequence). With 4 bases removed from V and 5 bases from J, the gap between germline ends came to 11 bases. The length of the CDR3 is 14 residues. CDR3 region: CASSTRGRTGELFF. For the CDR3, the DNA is TGTGCCAGTAGTACCAGGGGTCGAACCGGGGAGCTGTTTTTT.

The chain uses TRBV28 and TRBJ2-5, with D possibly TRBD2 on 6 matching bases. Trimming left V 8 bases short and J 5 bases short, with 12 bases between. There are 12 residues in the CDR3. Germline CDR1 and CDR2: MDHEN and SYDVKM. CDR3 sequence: CASWGLRETQYF. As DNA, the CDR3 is TGTGCCAGCTGGGGACTCAGGGAGACCCAGTACTTC.

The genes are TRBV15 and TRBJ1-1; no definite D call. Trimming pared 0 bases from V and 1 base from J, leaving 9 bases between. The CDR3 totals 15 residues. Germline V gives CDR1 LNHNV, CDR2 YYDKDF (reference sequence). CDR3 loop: CATSRDRRGNTEAFF. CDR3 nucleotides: TGTGCCACCAGCAGAGATCGTCGGGGGAACACTGAAGCTTTCTTT.

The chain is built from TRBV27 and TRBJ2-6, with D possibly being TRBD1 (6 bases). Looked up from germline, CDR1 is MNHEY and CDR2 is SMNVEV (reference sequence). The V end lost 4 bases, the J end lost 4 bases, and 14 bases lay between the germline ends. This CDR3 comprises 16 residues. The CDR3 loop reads CASSSRRQVGANVLTF. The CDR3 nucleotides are TGTGCCAGCAGTTCCCGGAGACAGGTCGGGGCCAACGTCCTGACTTTC.

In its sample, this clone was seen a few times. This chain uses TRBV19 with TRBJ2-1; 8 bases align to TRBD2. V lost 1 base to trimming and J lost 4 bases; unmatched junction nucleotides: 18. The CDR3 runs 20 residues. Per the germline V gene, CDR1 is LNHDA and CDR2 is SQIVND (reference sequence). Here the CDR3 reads CASSIALRGGRLKYYNEQFF. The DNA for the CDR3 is TGTGCCAGTAGTATAGCCCTGAGGGGCGGGAGGCTTAAGTATTACAATGAGCAGTTCTTC.

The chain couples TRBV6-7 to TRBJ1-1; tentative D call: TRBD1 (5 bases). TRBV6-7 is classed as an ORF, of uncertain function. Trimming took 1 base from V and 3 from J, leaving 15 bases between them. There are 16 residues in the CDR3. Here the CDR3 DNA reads TGTGCCAGCAGTTACTGGTTGGAGGGGATGGACACTGAAGCTTTCTTT. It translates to CASSYWLEGMDTEAFF.

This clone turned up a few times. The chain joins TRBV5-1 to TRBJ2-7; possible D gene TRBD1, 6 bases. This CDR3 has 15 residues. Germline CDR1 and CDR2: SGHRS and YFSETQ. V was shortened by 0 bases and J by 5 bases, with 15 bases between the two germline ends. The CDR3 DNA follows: TGCGCCAGCAGCTTGGGCCCCACAGGGCGCGACGAGCAGTACTTC. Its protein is CASSLGPTGRDEQYF.

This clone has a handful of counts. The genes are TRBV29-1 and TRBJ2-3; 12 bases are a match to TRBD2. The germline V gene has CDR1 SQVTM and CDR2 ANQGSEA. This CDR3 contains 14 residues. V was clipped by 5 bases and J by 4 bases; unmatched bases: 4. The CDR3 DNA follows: TGCAGCGTTAAGACTAGCGGGAGCCCAGATACGCAGTATTTT. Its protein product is CSVKTSGSPDTQYF.

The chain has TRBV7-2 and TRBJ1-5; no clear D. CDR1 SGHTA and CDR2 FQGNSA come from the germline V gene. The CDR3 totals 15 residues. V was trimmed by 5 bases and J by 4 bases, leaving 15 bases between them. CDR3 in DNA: TGTGCCAGCAGCGTACAGCGAGGAGGGAATCAGCCCCAGCATTTT. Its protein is CASSVQRGGNQPQHF.

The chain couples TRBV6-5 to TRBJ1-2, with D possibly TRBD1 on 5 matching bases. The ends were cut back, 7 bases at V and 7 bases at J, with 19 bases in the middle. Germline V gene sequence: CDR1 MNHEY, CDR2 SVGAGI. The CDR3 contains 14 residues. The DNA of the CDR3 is TGTGCCAGCATGCGGGGTTGGGGGATAGGTGGCTACACCTTC. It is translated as CASMRGWGIGGYTF.

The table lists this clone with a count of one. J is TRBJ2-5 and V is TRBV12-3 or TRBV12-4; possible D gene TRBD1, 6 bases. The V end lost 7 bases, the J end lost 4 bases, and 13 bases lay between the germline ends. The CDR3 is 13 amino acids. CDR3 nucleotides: TGTGCCAGCACCTTGACAGGTGGAGAGACCCAGTACTTC. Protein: CASTLTGGETQYF.